This paragraph reports one T cell receptor (beta chain). Original handling: Scientists estimated how many nucleated cells there were by amplifying reference gene primers. TCRdb keeps only in-frame clones here, not all; method: immunoSEQ multiplex PCR. The V and J calls and the clone size are those of that table, but D and trimming were determined from the DNA. The sample records over 150,000 clones, 75% to 90% being singletons. The entry originates in a study of blood T cell repertoires in COVID-19. At the level of the study: T cells, B-cell-depleted T cells, or PBMCs provided the cDNA or gDNA that served as material.

Seattle's cohort entered during active infection and was followed longitudinally. The sequencing input was peripheral blood. The receptor was isolated from a woman between 40 and 55 years old with COVID-19, enrolled during active disease.

The CDR3 DNA sequence: TGTGCCAGCAGTCTGGGCGGGAGGGCCGCAGATACGCAGTATTTT. Translation: CASSLGGRAADTQYF. The V and J genes are TRBV27 and TRBJ2-3, with 9 bases that match TRBD2. Trimming removed 5 bases from V and 4 bases from J; junction bases left unmatched: 7. The CDR3 totals 15 residues. Germline V gives CDR1 MNHEY, CDR2 SMNVEV (reference sequence).